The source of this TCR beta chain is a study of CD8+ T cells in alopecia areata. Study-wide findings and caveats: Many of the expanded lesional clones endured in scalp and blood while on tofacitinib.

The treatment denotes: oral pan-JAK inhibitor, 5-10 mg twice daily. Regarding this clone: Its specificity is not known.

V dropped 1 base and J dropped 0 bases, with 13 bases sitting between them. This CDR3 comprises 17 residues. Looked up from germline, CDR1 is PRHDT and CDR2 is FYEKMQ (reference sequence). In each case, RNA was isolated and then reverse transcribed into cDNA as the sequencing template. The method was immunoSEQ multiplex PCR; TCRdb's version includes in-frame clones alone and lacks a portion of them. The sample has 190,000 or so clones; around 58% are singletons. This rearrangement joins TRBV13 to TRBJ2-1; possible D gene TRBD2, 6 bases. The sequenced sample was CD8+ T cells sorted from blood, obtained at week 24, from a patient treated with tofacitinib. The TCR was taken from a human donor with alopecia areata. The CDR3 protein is CASSLVDGGSSYNEQFF. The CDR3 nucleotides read TGTGCCAGCAGCTTAGTTGATGGGGGGAGCTCCTACAATGAGCAGTTCTTC.